This record concerns one T cell receptor (beta chain) sequence. The record originates from a study of T cell responses to AZD1222 COVID-19 vaccine. Germline V gene data show CDR1 as LGHNA and CDR2 as YSLEER. The ends were cut back, 1 base at V and 0 bases at J, with 15 bases in the middle. This CDR3 is 17 amino acids long. Only in-frame clones appear in the TCRdb table, and some are missing; sequencing was by immunoSEQ multiplex PCR. The sample lists approximately 110,000 clones, roughly 88% occurring once. The starting material was peripheral blood, obtained 28 days after the second AZD1222 dose. The chain joins TRBV4-3 to TRBJ1-1; D may be TRBD1 (6 bases). This sequence originates from an adult who received the AZD1222 COVID-19 vaccine. CDR3 DNA: TGCGCCAGCAGCCAAGCCGCCGGGACAACAATGAACACTGAAGCTTTCTTT. Translating gives CASSQAAGTTMNTEAFF.